A selection of T cell receptor beta chains follows, all from one sample in a study of blood T cell repertoires in COVID-19. Assay: immunoSEQ multiplex PCR; the TCRdb copy retains only in-frame clones and omits some. Of a few hundred thousand clones in the sample, 86% were seen once. What was sequenced was peripheral blood. The receptors here all came from a man older than 75 with acute or convalescent COVID-19. Both conserved end residues are part of each CDR3. The D gene is left open where the match is weak. The size of a clone is reported for some rows only, either as once, few or many, or as a class for expanded clones.

j_call: TRBJ2-5
clone_size: .
v_call: TRBV6-5
d_call: .
cdr3_aa: CASRTKQGFQETQYF
cdr3_nt: TGTGCCAGCAGGACCAAACAGGGATTCCAAGAGACCCAGTACTTC

j_call: TRBJ2-3
clone_size: .
v_call: TRBV6-5
d_call: .
cdr3_aa: CASTSSTDTQYF
cdr3_nt: TGTGCCAGCACTTCTAGCACAGATACGCAGTATTTT

j_call: TRBJ2-2
clone_size: .
v_call: TRBV11-1
d_call: TRBD1
cdr3_aa: CASSSSGGRTGELFF
cdr3_nt: TGTGCCAGCAGCTCCTCAGGGGGTAGGACCGGGGAGCTGTTTTTT

j_call: TRBJ1-6
clone_size: .
v_call: TRBV6-4
d_call: .
cdr3_aa: CASSDSGGGSSPLHF
cdr3_nt: TGTGCCAGCAGTGATTCCGGAGGTGGCAGTTCACCCCTCCACTTT

j_call: TRBJ1-1
clone_size: few
v_call: TRBV19
d_call: .
cdr3_aa: CASNDRRNTEAFF
cdr3_nt: TGTGCCAGTAACGACAGGAGGAACACTGAAGCTTTCTTT

j_call: TRBJ1-1
clone_size: .
v_call: TRBV27
d_call: .
cdr3_aa: CASSSGLNTEAFF
cdr3_nt: TGTGCCAGCAGTTCAGGGCTGAACACTGAAGCTTTCTTT

j_call: TRBJ2-3
clone_size: .
v_call: TRBV4-3
d_call: .
cdr3_aa: CASSKTVSSTDTQYF
cdr3_nt: TGCGCCAGCAGCAAGACAGTTAGTAGCACAGATACGCAGTATTTT

j_call: TRBJ2-7
clone_size: .
v_call: TRBV5-1
d_call: TRBD2
cdr3_aa: CASSPGIPPGTSGTTYEQYF
cdr3_nt: TGCGCCAGCAGCCCGGGTATCCCCCCCGGGACTAGCGGTACTACCTACGAGCAGTACTTC

j_call: TRBJ2-3
clone_size: few
v_call: TRBV7-9
d_call: TRBD2
cdr3_aa: CASSRLAGYTDTQYF
cdr3_nt: TGTGCCAGCAGCCGACTAGCGGGATACACAGATACGCAGTATTTT

j_call: TRBJ1-1
clone_size: few
v_call: TRBV3-1/TRBV3-2
d_call: .
cdr3_aa: CASSRALGREAFF
cdr3_nt: TGTGCCAGCAGCCGAGCCCTAGGTCGTGAAGCTTTCTTT

j_call: TRBJ1-6
clone_size: .
v_call: TRBV25-1
d_call: .
cdr3_aa: CATRRGTDSPLHF
cdr3_nt: TGTGCCACCCGCCGGGGAACCGATTCACCCCTCCACTTT

j_call: TRBJ1-3
clone_size: .
v_call: TRBV9
d_call: .
cdr3_aa: CASSMDSYSGNTIYF
cdr3_nt: TGTGCCAGCAGCATGGACAGTTACTCTGGAAACACCATATATTTT

j_call: TRBJ1-5
clone_size: .
v_call: TRBV6-5
d_call: .
cdr3_aa: CASRQGGSNQPQHF
cdr3_nt: TGTGCCAGCAGACAGGGCGGAAGCAATCAGCCCCAGCATTTT

j_call: TRBJ1-5
clone_size: .
v_call: TRBV12-3/TRBV12-4
d_call: .
cdr3_aa: CASSLPGQPQHF
cdr3_nt: TGTGCCAGCAGTTTACCCGGTCAGCCCCAGCATTTT

j_call: TRBJ1-5
clone_size: few
v_call: TRBV19
d_call: TRBD1
cdr3_aa: CASRGQGDYNQPQHF
cdr3_nt: TGTGCCAGTAGGGGACAGGGGGACTACAATCAGCCCCAGCATTTT

j_call: TRBJ1-2
clone_size: .
v_call: TRBV28
d_call: TRBD1
cdr3_aa: CASGTPGQPYGYTF
cdr3_nt: TGTGCCAGCGGTACACCGGGACAGCCCTATGGCTACACCTTC

j_call: TRBJ1-3
clone_size: few
v_call: TRBV11-2
d_call: .
cdr3_aa: CASSLGSGDTIYF
cdr3_nt: TGTGCCAGCAGCTTAGGGTCGGGAGACACCATATATTTT

j_call: TRBJ2-2
clone_size: .
v_call: TRBV25-1
d_call: .
cdr3_aa: CASSGGLRNTGELFF
cdr3_nt: TGTGCCAGCAGTGGGGGACTGCGCAACACCGGGGAGCTGTTTTTT

j_call: TRBJ2-7
clone_size: .
v_call: TRBV6-2/TRBV6-3
d_call: .
cdr3_aa: CASSYTRLGGSYEQYF
cdr3_nt: TGTGCCAGCAGTTACACAAGGCTGGGGGGATCCTACGAGCAGTACTTC

j_call: TRBJ1-1
clone_size: .
v_call: TRBV28
d_call: .
cdr3_aa: CASSPGWPMNTEAFF
cdr3_nt: TGTGCCAGCAGTCCGGGGTGGCCCATGAACACTGAAGCTTTCTTT

j_call: TRBJ1-2
clone_size: .
v_call: TRBV25-1
d_call: .
cdr3_aa: CASSESRGGASYGYTF
cdr3_nt: TGTGCCAGCAGTGAATCCCGTGGAGGGGCTAGCTATGGCTACACCTTC

j_call: TRBJ2-5
clone_size: .
v_call: TRBV11-3
d_call: .
cdr3_aa: CASSGGGAQETQYF
cdr3_nt: TGTGCCAGCAGCGGAGGGGGGGCGCAAGAGACCCAGTACTTC

j_call: TRBJ2-2
clone_size: .
v_call: TRBV3-1/TRBV3-2
d_call: TRBD2
cdr3_aa: CASSQEFSGINRKTGELFF
cdr3_nt: TGTGCCAGCAGCCAAGAATTCAGCGGGATAAATAGAAAGACCGGGGAGCTGTTTTTT

j_call: TRBJ2-7
clone_size: .
v_call: TRBV27
d_call: TRBD1
cdr3_aa: CASRLQGLSDEQYF
cdr3_nt: TGTGCCAGCCGACTACAGGGGCTCAGCGACGAGCAGTACTTC

j_call: TRBJ2-5
clone_size: .
v_call: TRBV19
d_call: TRBD1
cdr3_aa: CASSITGTGSETQYF
cdr3_nt: TGTGCCAGTAGTATAACCGGGACAGGGTCAGAGACCCAGTACTTC

j_call: TRBJ2-3
clone_size: .
v_call: TRBV29-1
d_call: TRBD1
cdr3_aa: CSVDRTGGDTQYF
cdr3_nt: TGCAGCGTTGACCGGACAGGCGGAGATACGCAGTATTTT

j_call: TRBJ1-1
clone_size: .
v_call: TRBV3-1/TRBV3-2
d_call: TRBD1
cdr3_aa: CASSLPRQGGTEAFF
cdr3_nt: TGTGCCAGCAGCCTCCCAAGACAGGGAGGCACTGAAGCTTTCTTT

j_call: TRBJ1-2
clone_size: .
v_call: TRBV9
d_call: TRBD1
cdr3_aa: CASSGTGVYYGYTF
cdr3_nt: TGTGCCAGCAGCGGGACAGGGGTATACTATGGCTACACCTTC

j_call: TRBJ1-6
clone_size: .
v_call: TRBV6-6
d_call: .
cdr3_aa: CASSPGVGVSSSPLHF
cdr3_nt: TGTGCCAGCAGCCCAGGGGTCGGAGTGTCTAGTTCACCCCTCCACTTT

j_call: TRBJ2-5
clone_size: .
v_call: TRBV29-1
d_call: TRBD1
cdr3_aa: CSTGGQETQYF
cdr3_nt: TGCAGTACAGGGGGCCAAGAGACCCAGTACTTC

j_call: TRBJ2-1
clone_size: .
v_call: TRBV29-1
d_call: .
cdr3_aa: CSVEDTGTLNNEQFF
cdr3_nt: TGCAGCGTTGAAGATACAGGAACACTAAACAATGAGCAGTTCTTC

j_call: TRBJ1-2
clone_size: .
v_call: TRBV14
d_call: .
cdr3_aa: CASSQVSGVLDYGYTF
cdr3_nt: TGTGCCAGCAGCCAAGTTTCGGGGGTGTTGGACTATGGCTACACCTTC

j_call: TRBJ1-1
clone_size: .
v_call: TRBV6-2/TRBV6-3
d_call: TRBD1
cdr3_aa: CASSSDRGNTEAFF
cdr3_nt: TGTGCCAGCAGTTCTGACAGGGGTAACACTGAAGCTTTCTTT

j_call: TRBJ1-5
clone_size: .
v_call: TRBV28
d_call: .
cdr3_aa: CASRTAANQPQHF
cdr3_nt: TGTGCCAGCAGGACTGCGGCGAATCAGCCCCAGCATTTT

j_call: TRBJ2-7
clone_size: .
v_call: TRBV11-3
d_call: TRBD2
cdr3_aa: CASSLTSGSGYEQYF
cdr3_nt: TGTGCCAGCAGCTTGACTAGCGGGAGTGGTTACGAGCAGTACTTC

j_call: TRBJ2-7
clone_size: .
v_call: TRBV18
d_call: TRBD2
cdr3_aa: CASSPLQASGIGYEQYF
cdr3_nt: TGTGCCAGCTCACCACTTCAGGCTAGCGGGATCGGCTACGAGCAGTACTTC

j_call: TRBJ2-2
clone_size: once
v_call: TRBV3-1/TRBV3-2
d_call: .
cdr3_aa: CASSQGGANTGELFF
cdr3_nt: TGTGCCAGCAGCCAAGGGGGGGCGAACACCGGGGAGCTGTTTTTT

j_call: TRBJ2-7
clone_size: .
v_call: TRBV6-5
d_call: .
cdr3_aa: CASRQLGLRYEQYF
cdr3_nt: TGTGCCAGCAGGCAATTGGGACTCCGCTACGAGCAGTACTTC

j_call: TRBJ1-4
clone_size: .
v_call: TRBV10-3
d_call: .
cdr3_aa: CAISRTATNEKLFF
cdr3_nt: TGTGCCATCAGCCGGACAGCAACTAATGAAAAACTGTTTTTT

j_call: TRBJ2-7
clone_size: .
v_call: TRBV27
d_call: .
cdr3_aa: CASSLRQLYEQYF
cdr3_nt: TGTGCCAGCAGTTTACGACAGTTGTACGAGCAGTACTTC